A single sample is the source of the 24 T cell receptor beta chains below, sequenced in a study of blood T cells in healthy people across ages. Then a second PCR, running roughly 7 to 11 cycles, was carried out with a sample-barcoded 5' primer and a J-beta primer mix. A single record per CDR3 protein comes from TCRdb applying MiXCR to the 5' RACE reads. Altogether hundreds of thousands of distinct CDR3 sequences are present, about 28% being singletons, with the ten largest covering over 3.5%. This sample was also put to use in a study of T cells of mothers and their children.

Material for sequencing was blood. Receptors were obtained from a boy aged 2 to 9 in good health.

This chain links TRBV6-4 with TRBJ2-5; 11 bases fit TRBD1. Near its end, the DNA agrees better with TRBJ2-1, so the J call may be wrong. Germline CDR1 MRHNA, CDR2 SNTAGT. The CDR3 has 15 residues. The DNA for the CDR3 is TGTGCCAGCAGTGACGATGGGACAGGGGGCAATGAGCAGTTCTTC. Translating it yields CASSDDGTGGNEQFF.

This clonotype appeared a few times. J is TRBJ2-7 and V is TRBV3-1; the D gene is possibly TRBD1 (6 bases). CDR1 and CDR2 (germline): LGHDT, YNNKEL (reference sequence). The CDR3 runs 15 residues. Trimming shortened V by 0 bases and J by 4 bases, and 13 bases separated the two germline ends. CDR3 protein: CASSQDLGASYEQYF. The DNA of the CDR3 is TGTGCCAGCAGCCAAGACTTGGGGGCGTCATACGAGCAGTACTTC.

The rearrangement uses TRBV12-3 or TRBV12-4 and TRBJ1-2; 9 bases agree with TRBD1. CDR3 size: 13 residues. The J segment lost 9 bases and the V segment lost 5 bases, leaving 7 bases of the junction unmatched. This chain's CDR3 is CASSTTGGDSYTF. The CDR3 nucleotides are TGTGCCAGCAGTACGACAGGGGGAGACAGCTACACCTTC.

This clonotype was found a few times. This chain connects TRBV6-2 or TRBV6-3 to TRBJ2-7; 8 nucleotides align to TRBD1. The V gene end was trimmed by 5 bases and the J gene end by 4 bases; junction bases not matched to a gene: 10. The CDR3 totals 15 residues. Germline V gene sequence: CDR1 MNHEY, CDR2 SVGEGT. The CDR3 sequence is CASSTWTGTGYEQYF. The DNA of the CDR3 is TGTGCCAGCAGTACATGGACAGGGACTGGGTACGAGCAGTACTTC.

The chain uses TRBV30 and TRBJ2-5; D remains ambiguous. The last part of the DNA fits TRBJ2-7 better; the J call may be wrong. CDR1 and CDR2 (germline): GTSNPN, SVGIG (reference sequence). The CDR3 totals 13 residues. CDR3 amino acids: CAWSVVYSYEQYF. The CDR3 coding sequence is TGTGCCTGGAGTGTGGTCTATTCCTACGAGCAGTACTTC.

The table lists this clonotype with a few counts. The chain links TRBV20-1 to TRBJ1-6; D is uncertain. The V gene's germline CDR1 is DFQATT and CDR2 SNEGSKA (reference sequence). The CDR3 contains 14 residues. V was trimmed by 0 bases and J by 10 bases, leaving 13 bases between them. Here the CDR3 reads CSARDLAGGSPLHF. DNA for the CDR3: TGCAGTGCTAGAGATTTGGCAGGTGGCTCACCCCTCCACTTT.

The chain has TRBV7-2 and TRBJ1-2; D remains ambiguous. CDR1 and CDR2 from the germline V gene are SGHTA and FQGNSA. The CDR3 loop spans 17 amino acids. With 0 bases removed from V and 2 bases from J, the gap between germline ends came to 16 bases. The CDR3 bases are TGTGCCAGCAGCTTAGCCCTAAGTGGCGGTGCGAACTATGGCTACACCTTC. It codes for CASSLALSGGANYGYTF.

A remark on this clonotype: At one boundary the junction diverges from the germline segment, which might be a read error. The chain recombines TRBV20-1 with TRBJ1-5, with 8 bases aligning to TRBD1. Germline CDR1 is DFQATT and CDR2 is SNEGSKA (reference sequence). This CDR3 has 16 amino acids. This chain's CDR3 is CSAILDQGASNQLQHF. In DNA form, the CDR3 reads TGCAGTGCCATCCTGGACCAGGGGGCTAGCAATCAGCTCCAGCATTTT.

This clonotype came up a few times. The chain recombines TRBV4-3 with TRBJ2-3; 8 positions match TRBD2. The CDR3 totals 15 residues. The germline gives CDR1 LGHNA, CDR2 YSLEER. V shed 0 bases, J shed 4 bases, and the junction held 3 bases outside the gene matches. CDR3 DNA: TGCGCCAGCAGCCAAGAGGGAGCGGGAGCAGATACGCAGTATTTT. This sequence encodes CASSQEGAGADTQYF.

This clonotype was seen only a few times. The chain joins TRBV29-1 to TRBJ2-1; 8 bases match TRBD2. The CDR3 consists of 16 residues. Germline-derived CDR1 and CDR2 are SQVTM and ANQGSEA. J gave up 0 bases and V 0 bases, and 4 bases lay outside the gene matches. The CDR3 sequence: CSVEDRGTSSYNEQFF. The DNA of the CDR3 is TGCAGCGTTGAAGATCGGGGGACTAGCTCCTACAATGAGCAGTTCTTC.

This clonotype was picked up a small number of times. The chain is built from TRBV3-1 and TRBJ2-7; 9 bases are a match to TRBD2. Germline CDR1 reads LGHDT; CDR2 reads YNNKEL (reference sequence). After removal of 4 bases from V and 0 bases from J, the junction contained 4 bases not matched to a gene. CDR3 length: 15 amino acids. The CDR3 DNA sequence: TGTGCCAGCAGCCCGACTAGCGGTACCTCCTACGAGCAGTACTTC. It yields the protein CASSPTSGTSYEQYF.

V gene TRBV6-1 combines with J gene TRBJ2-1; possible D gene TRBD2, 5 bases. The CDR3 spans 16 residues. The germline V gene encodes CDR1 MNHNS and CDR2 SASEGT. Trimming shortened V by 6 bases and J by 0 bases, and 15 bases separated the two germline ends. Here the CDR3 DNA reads TGTGCCAGCAGCGAAAGGGTGGGGAGCTCCTACAATGAGCAGTTCTTC. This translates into CASSERVGSSYNEQFF.

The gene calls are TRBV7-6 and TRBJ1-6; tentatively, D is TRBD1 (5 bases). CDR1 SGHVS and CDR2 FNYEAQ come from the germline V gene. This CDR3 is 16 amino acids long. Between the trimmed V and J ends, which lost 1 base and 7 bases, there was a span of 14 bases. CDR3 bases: TGTGCCAGCAGCTTAGTTCGGGGCGGCGAAAATTCACCCCTCCACTTT. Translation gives CASSLVRGGENSPLHF.

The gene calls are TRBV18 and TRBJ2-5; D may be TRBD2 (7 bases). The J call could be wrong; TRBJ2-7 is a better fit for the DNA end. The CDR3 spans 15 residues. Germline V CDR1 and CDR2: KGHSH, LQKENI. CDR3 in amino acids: CASSPQGRGPYEQYF. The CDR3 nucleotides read TGTGCCAGCTCACCACAGGGGCGGGGGCCCTACGAGCAGTACTTC.

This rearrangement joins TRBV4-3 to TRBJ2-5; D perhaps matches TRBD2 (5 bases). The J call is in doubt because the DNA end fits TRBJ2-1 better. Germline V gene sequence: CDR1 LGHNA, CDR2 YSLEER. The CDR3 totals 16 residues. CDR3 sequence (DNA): TGCGCCAGCAGACCTTCGTTACGCGGGTTATACAATGAGCAGTTCTTC. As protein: CASRPSLRGLYNEQFF.

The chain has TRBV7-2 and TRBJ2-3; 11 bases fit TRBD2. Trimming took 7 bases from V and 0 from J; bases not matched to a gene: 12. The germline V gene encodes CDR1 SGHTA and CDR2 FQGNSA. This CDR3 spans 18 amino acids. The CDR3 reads CASIIAGGPRYSTDTQYF. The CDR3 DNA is TGTGCCAGCATCATAGCGGGAGGGCCTAGATATAGCACAGATACGCAGTATTTT.

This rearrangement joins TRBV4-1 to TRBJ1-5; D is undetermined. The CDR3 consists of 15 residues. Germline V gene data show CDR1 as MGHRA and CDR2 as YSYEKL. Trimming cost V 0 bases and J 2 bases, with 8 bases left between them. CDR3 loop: CASSQDGSGNQPQHF. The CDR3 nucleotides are TGCGCCAGCAGCCAAGATGGGTCAGGCAATCAGCCCCAGCATTTT.

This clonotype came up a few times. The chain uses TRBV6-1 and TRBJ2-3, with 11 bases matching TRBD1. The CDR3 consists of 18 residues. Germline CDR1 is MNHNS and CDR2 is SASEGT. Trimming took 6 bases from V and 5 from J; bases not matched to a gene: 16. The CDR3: CASSHAGQGAIWEDTQYF. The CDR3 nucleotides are TGTGCCAGCAGCCACGCCGGACAGGGGGCGATTTGGGAAGATACGCAGTATTTT.

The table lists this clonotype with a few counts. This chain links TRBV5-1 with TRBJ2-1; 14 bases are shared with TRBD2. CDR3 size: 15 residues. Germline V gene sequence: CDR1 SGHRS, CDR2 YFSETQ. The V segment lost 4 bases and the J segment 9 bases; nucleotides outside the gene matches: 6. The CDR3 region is CASSSGTSGGVEQFF. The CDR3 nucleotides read TGCGCCAGCAGCAGCGGGACTAGCGGGGGTGTTGAGCAGTTCTTC.

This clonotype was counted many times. CDR3: CAIGPGGQGRRYEQYF. In DNA, the CDR3 is TGTGCCATCGGGCCGGGGGGACAGGGGAGGAGATACGAGCAGTACTTC. The chain links TRBV10-3 to TRBJ2-7, with 10 bases fitting TRBD1. V lost 8 bases and J lost 4; bases outside the gene matches: 14. Germline-derived CDR1 and CDR2 are ENHRY and SYGVKD. The CDR3 contains 16 residues.

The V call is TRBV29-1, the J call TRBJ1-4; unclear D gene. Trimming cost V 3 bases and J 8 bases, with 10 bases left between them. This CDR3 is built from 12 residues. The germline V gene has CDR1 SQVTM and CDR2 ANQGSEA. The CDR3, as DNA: TGCAGCGTTGACGGGATAGACGAAAAACTGTTTTTT. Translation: CSVDGIDEKLFF.

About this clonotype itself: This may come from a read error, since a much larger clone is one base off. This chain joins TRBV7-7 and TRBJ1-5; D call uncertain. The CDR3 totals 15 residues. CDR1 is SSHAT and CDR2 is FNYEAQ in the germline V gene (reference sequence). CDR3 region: CASILGQHSNQPRHF. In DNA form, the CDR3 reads TGTGCTAGCATCCTAGGCCAGCATAGCAATCAGCCCCGGCATTTT. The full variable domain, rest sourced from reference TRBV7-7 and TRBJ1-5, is GAGVSQSPRYKVTKRGQDVTLRCDPISSHATLYWYQQALGQGPEFLTYFNYEAQPDKSGLPSDRFSAERPEGSISTLTIQRTEQRDSAMYRCASILGQHSNQPRHFGDGTRLSIL.

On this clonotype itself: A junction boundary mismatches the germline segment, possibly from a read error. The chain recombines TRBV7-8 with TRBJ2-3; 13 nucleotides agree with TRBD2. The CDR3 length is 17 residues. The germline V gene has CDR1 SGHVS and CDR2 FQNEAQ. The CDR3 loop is CAGSYWTSGSGTDTQYF. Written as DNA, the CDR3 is TGTGCCGGCAGCTACTGGACTAGCGGGAGTGGCACAGATACGCAGTATTTT.

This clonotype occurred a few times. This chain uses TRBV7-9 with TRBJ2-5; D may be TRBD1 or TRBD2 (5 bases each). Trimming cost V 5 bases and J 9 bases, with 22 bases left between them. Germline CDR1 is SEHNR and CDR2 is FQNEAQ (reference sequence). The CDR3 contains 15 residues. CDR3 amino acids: CASSPTGTGDVSQYF. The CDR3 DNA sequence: TGTGCCAGCAGCCCCACCGGGACCGGAGACGTGTCCCAGTACTTC.